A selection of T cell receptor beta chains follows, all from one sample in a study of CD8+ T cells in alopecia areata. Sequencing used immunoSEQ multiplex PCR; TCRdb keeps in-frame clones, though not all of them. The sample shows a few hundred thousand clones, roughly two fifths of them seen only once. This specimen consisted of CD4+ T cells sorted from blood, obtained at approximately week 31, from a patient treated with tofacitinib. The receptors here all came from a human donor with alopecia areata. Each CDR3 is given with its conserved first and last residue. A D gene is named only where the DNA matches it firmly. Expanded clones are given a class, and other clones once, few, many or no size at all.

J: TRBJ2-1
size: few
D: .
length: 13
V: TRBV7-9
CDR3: CASTVPTGNEQFF
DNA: TGTGCCAGCACCGTCCCCACGGGTAATGAGCAGTTCTTC

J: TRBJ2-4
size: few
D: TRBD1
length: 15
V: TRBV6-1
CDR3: CASSAQGAEKNIQYF
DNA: TGTGCCAGCAGCGCACAGGGGGCCGAGAAAAACATTCAGTACTTC

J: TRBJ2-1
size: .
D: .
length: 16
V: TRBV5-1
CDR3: CASSLVGGHTYNEQFF
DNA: TGCGCCAGCAGCTTGGTGGGGGGCCACACCTACAATGAGCAGTTCTTC

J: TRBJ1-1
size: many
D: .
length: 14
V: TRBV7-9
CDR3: CASSTAFMNTEAFF
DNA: TGTGCCAGCAGCACCGCCTTCATGAACACTGAAGCTTTCTTT

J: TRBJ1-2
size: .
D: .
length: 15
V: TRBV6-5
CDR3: CASSTVGREDYGYTF
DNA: TGTGCCAGCAGTACGGTCGGCAGGGAGGACTATGGCTACACCTTC

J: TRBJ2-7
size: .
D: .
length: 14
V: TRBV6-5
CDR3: CASSYSKGAYEQYF
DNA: TGTGCCAGCAGTTACTCGAAGGGGGCCTACGAGCAGTACTTC

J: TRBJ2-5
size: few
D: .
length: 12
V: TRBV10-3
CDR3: CASEGDQETQYF
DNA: TGTGCCTCCGAGGGGGACCAAGAGACCCAGTACTTC

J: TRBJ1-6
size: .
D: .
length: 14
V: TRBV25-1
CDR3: CASIGQSYNSPLHF
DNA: TGTGCCAGCATCGGACAGTCCTATAATTCACCCCTCCACTTT

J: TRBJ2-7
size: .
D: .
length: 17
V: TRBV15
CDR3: CATSRAQGRISSYEQYF
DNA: TGTGCCACCAGCAGAGCTCAGGGACGGATATCCTCCTACGAGCAGTACTTC

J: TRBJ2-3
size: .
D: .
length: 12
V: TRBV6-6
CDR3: CASSRGTDTQYF
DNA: TGTGCCAGCAGCCGGGGCACAGATACGCAGTATTTT

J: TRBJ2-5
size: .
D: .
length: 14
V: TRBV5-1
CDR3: CASSLEGSQETQYF
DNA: TGCGCCAGCAGCTTGGAGGGCAGTCAAGAGACCCAGTACTTC

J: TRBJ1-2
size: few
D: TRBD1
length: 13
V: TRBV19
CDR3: CASSRGTEDGYTF
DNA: TGTGCCAGTAGCCGAGGGACAGAGGATGGCTACACCTTC

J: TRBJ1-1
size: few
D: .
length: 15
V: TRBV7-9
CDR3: CASSFRGVGSTEAFF
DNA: TGTGCCAGCAGCTTCCGGGGGGTTGGAAGCACTGAAGCTTTCTTT

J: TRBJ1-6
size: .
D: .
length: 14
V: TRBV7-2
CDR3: CASRVGFTVSPLHF
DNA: TGTGCCAGCAGGGTGGGTTTTACGGTCTCACCCCTCCACTTT

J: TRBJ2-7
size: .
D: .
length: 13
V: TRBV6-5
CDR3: CASSEMGRYEQYF
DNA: TGTGCCAGCAGTGAAATGGGAAGATACGAGCAGTACTTC

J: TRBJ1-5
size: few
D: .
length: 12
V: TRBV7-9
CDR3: CASSAFGQPQHF
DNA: TGTGCCAGCAGCGCCTTCGGTCAGCCCCAGCATTTT

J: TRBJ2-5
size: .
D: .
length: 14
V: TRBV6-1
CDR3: CASSEGQARETQYF
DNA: TGTGCCAGCAGTGAAGGTCAGGCCCGCGAGACCCAGTACTTC

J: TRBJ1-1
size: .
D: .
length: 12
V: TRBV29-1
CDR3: CSVGWGDTEAFF
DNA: TGCAGCGTTGGGTGGGGGGACACTGAAGCTTTCTTT

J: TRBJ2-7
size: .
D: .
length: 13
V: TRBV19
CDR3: CASSIYGTYEQYF
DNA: TGTGCCAGTAGTATCTACGGGACCTACGAGCAGTACTTC

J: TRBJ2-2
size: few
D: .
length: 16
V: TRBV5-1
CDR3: CASSLAVGRDTGELFF
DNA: TGCGCCAGCAGCTTGGCCGTGGGCAGGGATACCGGGGAGCTGTTTTTT

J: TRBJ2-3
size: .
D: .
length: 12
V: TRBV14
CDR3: CASSQKGDTQYF
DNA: TGTGCCAGCAGCCAGAAAGGGGATACGCAGTATTTT

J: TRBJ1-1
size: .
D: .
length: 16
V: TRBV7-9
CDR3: CASSLARQAVNTEAFF
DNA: TGTGCCAGCAGCTTAGCCCGACAGGCAGTGAACACTGAAGCTTTCTTT

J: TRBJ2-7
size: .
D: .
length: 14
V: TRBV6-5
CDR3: CASSRLDEGYEQYF
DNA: TGTGCCAGCAGTCGACTAGATGAAGGCTACGAGCAGTACTTC

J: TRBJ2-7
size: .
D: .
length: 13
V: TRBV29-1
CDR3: CSVEDPRSLGLDF
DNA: TGCAGCGTTGAAGATCCCAGGAGCCTTGGCCTAGACTTC

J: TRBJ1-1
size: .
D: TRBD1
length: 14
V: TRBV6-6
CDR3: CASSLPGGWTEAFF
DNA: TGTGCCAGCAGTCTCCCAGGGGGATGGACTGAAGCTTTCTTT

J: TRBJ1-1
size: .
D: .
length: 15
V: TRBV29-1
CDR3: CSVDSYTQPNTEAFF
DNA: TGCAGCGTTGACTCATATACCCAACCGAACACTGAAGCTTTCTTT

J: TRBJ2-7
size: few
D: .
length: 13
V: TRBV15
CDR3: CATSAGKDYEQYF
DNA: TGTGCCACCAGCGCAGGGAAAGACTACGAGCAGTACTTC

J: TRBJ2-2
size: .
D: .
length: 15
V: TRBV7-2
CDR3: CASSPGAIYTGELFF
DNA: TGTGCCAGCAGCCCCGGGGCCATCTACACCGGGGAGCTGTTTTTT

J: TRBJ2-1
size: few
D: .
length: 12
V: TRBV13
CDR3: CASSFAKIEQFF
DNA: TGTGCCAGCAGCTTCGCAAAAATAGAGCAGTTCTTC

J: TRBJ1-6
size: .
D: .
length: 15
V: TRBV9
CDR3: CASSVGRIANSPLHF
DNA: TGTGCCAGCAGCGTTGGACGGATTGCAAATTCACCCCTCCACTTT

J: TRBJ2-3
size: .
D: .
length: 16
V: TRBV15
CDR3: CATSRDRAASTDTQYF
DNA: TGTGCCACCAGCAGAGATCGGGCAGCTAGCACAGATACGCAGTATTTT

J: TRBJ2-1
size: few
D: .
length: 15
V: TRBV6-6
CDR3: CASSMGLAEFDEQFF
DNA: TGTGCCAGCAGCATGGGACTCGCCGAATTCGATGAGCAGTTCTTC

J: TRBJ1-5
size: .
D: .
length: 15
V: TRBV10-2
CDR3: CASSGVGFSNQPQHF
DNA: TGCGCCAGCAGTGGGGTGGGGTTCTCCAATCAGCCCCAGCATTTT